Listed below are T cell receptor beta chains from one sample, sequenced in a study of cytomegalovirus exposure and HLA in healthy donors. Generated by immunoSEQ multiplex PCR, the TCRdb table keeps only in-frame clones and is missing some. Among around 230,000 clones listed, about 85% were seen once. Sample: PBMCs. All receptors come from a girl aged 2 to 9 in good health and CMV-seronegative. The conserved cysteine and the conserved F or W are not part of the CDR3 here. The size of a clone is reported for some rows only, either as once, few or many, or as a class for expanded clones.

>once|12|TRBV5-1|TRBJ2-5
ASSLGGGEETQY
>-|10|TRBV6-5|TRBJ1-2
ASRGRFYGYT
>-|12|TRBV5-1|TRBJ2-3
ASSSGSGTDTQY
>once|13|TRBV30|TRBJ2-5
AWSVQGSKTDTQY
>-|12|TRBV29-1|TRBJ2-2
SVALNRNTGELF
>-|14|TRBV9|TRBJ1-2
ASSARLRGGAEGYT
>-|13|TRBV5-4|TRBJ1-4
ASSYDRGGGEKLF
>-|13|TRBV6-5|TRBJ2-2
ASSPLAGGTGELF
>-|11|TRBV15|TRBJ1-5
ATRVSRDQPQH
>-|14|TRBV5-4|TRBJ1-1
ASSGLAGVMNTEAF
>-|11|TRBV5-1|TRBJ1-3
ASSPRGGDTIY
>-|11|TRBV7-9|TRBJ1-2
SSSPGRIYGYT
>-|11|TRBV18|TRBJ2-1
ASSQDRRNEQF
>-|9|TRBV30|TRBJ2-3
AWSGAYTQY
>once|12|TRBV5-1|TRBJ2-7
ASSPGWGPNEQY
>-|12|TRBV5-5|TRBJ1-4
ASSFGGFNEKLF
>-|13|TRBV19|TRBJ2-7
ASSISRTRSDEQY
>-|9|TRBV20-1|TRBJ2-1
SAQTGTKRF
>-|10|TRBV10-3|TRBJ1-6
AIRDFNSPLH
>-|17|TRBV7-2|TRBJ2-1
ASSPPTRITGGNYNEQF
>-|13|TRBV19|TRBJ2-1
ASRTSGGRYNEQF
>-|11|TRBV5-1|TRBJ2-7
ASSLRGFYEQY
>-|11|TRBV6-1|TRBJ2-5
ASRGGPRETQY
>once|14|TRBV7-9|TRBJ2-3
ASSTFRGGLADTQY
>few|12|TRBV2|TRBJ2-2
ASSLGTNTGELF
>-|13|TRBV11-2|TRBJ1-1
ASSLAVGGNTEAF
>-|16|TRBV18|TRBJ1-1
ASSPPEIARFMNTEAF
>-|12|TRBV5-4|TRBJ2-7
ASSPGRGVYEQY
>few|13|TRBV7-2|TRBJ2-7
ASSPGQGRGYEQY
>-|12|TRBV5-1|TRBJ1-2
ASSLGAPFYGYT
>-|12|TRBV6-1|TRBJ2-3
ASRLISGTDTQY
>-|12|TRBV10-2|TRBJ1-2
ASSESGAAWGYT
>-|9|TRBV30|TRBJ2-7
AWSVPGLQY
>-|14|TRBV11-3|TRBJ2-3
ASSWGLAGGTDTQY
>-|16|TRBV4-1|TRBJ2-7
ASSLSGQGPRVLYEQY
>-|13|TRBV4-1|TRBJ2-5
ASSPREGRLETQY
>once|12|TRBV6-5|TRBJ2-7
ASSYGTSAYEQY
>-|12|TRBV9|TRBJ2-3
ASSAQGFTDTQY
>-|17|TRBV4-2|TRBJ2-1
ASSQDRGTSGRAYNEQF